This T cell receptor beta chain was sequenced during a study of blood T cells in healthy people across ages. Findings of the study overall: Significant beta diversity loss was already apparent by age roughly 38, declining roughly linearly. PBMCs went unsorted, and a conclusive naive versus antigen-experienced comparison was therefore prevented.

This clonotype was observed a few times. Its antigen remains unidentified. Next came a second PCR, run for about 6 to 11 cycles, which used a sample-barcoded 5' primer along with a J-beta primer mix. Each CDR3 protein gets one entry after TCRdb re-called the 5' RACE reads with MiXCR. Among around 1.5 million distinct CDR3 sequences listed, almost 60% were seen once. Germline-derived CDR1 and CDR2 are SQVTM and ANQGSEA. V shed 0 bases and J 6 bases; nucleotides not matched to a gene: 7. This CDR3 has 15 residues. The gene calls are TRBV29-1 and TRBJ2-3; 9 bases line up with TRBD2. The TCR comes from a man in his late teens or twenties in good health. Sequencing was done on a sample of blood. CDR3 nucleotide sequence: TGCAGCGTTGAAGAGCGGGGGGGCCCGACGGATACGCAGTATTTT. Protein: CSVEERGGPTDTQYF.